The TCR beta chain described here comes from a study of T cell changes during pregnancy in multiple sclerosis. In germline, CDR1 is MNHNS, CDR2 SASEGT. V shed 2 bases and J 4 bases; nucleotides not matched to a gene: 7. The CDR3 totals 16 residues. Here immunoSEQ multiplex PCR was the method, and the copy in TCRdb shows in-frame clones only, minus some. Of 70,000 to 75,000 clones in the sample, around 92% are singletons; the top ten hold approximately 2.2%. The clonotype comes from a female donor with multiple sclerosis, enrolled in a pregnancy study. This chain uses TRBV6-1 with TRBJ1-2; 10 bases match TRBD1. The sequences come from peripheral blood, collected before pregnancy. CDR3 residues: CASSESPGQGSYGYTF. In DNA, the CDR3 is TGTGCCAGCAGTGAATCGCCGGGACAGGGGTCCTATGGCTACACCTTC.